This TCR beta chain emerged from a study of cytomegalovirus exposure and HLA in healthy donors. The V gene end was trimmed by 2 bases and the J gene end by 4 bases; junction bases not matched to a gene: 4. The CDR3 has 15 residues. Germline V lookup: CDR1 MNHEY, CDR2 SVGAGI. Regarding this clone: The antigen remains unidentified.

The study drew the donors from its approximately 130-subject validation cohort, separate from the roughly 700-subject first cohort. Study-wide findings and caveats: With high specificity and sensitivity, the classifier reportedly diagnosed cytomegalovirus status. Most TCR sequences showed up rarely, but some public TCRs showed up in many donors.

Sequenced by immunoSEQ multiplex PCR; TCRdb stores in-frame clones only, minus some. Here the sample spans about 65,000 clones, about 92% being singletons. The source material was PBMCs. J is TRBJ2-1 and V is TRBV6-5, with TRBD1 matching 8 bases. This clonotype originated in a woman between 18 and 30 years old in good health and CMV-seronegative. Here the CDR3 DNA reads TGTGCCAGCAGTTACAGAGACAGGGGTTACAATGAGCAGTTCTTC. Amino acid sequence: CASSYRDRGYNEQFF.